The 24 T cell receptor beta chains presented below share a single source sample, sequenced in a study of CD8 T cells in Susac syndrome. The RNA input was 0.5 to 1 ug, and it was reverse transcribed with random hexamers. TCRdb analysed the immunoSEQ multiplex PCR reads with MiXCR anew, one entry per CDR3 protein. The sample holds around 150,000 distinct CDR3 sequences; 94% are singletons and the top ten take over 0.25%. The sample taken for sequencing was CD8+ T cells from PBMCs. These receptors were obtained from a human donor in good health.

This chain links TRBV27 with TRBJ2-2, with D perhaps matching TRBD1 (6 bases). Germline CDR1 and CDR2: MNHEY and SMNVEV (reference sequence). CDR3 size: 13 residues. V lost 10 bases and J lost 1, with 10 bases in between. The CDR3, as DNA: TGTGCCACAAAGACAGGGAACACCGGGGAGCTGTTTTTT. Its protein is CATKTGNTGELFF.

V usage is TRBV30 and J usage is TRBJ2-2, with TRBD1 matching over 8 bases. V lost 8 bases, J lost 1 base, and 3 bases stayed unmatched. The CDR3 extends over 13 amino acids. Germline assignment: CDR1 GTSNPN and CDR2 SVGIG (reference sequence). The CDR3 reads CANRGRNTGELFF. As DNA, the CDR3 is TGTGCCAACAGGGGGAGGAACACCGGGGAGCTGTTTTTT.

CDR3: CASSREGTSGSSTDTQYF. The CDR3 DNA sequence: TGTGCCAGCAGCAGAGAAGGGACTAGCGGATCTAGCACAGATACGCAGTATTTT. The V call is TRBV9, the J call TRBJ2-3; 11 bases align to TRBD2. The CDR3 runs to 18 residues. The junction had 10 bases not matched to a gene; V was cut back by 4 bases and J by 0 bases. In germline, CDR1 is SGDLS, CDR2 YYNGEE.

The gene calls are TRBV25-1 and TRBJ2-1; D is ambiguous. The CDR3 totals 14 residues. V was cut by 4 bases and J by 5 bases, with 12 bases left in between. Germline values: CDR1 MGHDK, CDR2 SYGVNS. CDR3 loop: CASSVSPYNNEQFF. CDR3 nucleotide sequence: TGTGCCAGCAGTGTTAGCCCATATAACAATGAGCAGTTCTTC.

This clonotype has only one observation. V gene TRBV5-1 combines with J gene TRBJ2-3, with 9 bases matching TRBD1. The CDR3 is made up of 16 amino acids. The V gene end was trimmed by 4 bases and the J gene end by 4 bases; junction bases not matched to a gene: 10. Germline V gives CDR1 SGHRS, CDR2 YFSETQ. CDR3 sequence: CASSHGTGSQSDTQYF. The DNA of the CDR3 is TGCGCCAGCAGCCACGGGACAGGGAGTCAGTCAGATACGCAGTATTTT.

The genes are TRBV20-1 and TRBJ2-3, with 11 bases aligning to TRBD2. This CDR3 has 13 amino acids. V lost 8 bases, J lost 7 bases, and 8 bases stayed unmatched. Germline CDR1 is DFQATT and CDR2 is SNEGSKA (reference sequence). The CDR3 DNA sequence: TGCAGTATAGCGGGAGGGCCCTCGTATACGCAGTATTTT. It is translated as CSIAGGPSYTQYF.

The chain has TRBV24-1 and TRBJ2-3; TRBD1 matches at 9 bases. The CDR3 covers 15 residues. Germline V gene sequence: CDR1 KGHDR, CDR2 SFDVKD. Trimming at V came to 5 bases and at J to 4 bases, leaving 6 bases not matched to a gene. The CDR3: CATSVGQGPSDTQYF. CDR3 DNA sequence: TGTGCCACCAGTGTGGGACAGGGACCGTCAGATACGCAGTATTTT.

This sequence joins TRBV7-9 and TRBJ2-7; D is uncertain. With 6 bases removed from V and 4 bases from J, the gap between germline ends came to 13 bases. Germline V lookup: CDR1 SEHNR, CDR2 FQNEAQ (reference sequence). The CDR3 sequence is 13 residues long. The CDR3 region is CASSQPGSYEQYF. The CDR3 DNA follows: TGTGCCAGCAGTCAGCCCGGAAGTTACGAGCAGTACTTC.

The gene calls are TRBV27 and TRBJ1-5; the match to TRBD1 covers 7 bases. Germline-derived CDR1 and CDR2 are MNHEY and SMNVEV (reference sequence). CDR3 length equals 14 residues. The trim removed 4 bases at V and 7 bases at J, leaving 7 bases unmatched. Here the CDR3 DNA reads TGTGCCAGCAGTTACGGGGGGACAGAACAGCCCCAGCATTTT. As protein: CASSYGGTEQPQHF.

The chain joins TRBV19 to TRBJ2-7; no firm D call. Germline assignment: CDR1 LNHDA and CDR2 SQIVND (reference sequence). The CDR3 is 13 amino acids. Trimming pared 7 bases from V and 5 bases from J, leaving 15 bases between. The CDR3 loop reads CASMSYTGNEQYF. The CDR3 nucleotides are TGTGCCAGTATGTCCTACACTGGAAACGAGCAGTACTTC.

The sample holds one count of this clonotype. CDR3 in amino acids: CSASTSGSYEQYF. Written as DNA, the CDR3 is TGCAGTGCTAGTACTAGCGGGAGTTACGAGCAGTACTTC. The chain uses TRBV20-1 and TRBJ2-7; TRBD2 matches at 11 bases. V lost 3 bases, J lost 4 bases, and 2 bases stayed unmatched. The CDR3 is 13 amino acids. Per germline, CDR1 DFQATT and CDR2 SNEGSKA (reference sequence).

The CDR3 DNA is TGTGCCAGCAGCCACGGGACAGAGAACACTGAAGCTTTCTTT. This translates into CASSHGTENTEAFF. The V and J genes are TRBV13 and TRBJ1-1, with TRBD1 matching over 7 bases. V shed 5 bases, J shed 1 base, and the junction held 4 bases outside the gene matches. The germline gives CDR1 PRHDT, CDR2 FYEKMQ (reference sequence). The length of the CDR3 is 14 residues. Complete variable domain (other parts from reference TRBV13 and TRBJ1-1): AAGVIQSPRHLIKEKRETATLKCYPIPRHDTVYWYQQGPGQDPQFLISFYEKMQSDKGSIPDRFSAQQFSDYHSELNMSSLELGDSALYFCASSHGTENTEAFFGQGTRLTVV.

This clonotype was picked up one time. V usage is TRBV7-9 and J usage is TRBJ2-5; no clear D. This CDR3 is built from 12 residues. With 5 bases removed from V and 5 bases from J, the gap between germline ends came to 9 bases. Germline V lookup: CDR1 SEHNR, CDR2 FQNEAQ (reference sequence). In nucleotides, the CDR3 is TGTGCCAGCAGCCGACCTTGGGAGACCCAGTACTTC. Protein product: CASSRPWETQYF. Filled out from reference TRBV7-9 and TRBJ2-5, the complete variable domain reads DTGVSQNPRHKITKRGQNVTFRCDPISEHNRLYWYRQTLGQGPEFLTYFQNEAQLEKSRLLSDRFSAERPKGSFSTLEIQRTEQGDSAMYLCASSRPWETQYFGPGTRLLVL.

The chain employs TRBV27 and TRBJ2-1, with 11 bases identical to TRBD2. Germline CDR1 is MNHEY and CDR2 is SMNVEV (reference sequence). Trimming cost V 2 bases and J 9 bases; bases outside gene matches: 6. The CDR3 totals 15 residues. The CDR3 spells CASSLTSGSSIEQFF. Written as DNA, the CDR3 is TGTGCCAGCAGTTTAACTAGCGGGAGCAGTATTGAGCAGTTCTTC.

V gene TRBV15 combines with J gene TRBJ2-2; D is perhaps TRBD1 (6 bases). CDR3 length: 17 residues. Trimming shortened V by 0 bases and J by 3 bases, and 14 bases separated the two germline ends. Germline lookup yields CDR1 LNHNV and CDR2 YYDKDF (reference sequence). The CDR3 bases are TGTGCCACCAGCAGAGAGTTCCTACAGGGCCACACCGGGGAGCTGTTTTTT. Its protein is CATSREFLQGHTGELFF.

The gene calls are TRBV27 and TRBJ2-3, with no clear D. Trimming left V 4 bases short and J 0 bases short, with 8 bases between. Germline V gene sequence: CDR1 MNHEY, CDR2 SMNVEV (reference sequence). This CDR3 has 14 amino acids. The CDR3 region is CASSYYRSTDTQYF. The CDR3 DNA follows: TGTGCCAGCAGTTATTACCGGAGCACAGATACGCAGTATTTT.

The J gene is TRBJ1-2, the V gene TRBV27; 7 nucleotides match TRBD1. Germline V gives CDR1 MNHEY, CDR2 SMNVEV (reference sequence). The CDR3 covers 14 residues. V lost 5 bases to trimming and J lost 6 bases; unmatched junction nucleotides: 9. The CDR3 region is CASSPARGQDGYTF. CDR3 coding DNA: TGTGCCAGCAGTCCAGCAAGGGGGCAAGATGGCTACACCTTC.

The CDR3 protein is CASSRDAWDTQYF. CDR3 DNA: TGTGCCAGCAGCCGAGACGCGTGGGATACGCAGTATTTT. This chain links TRBV7-7 with TRBJ2-3; D is unresolved. CDR3 length equals 13 residues. Germline assignment: CDR1 SSHAT and CDR2 FNYEAQ (reference sequence). V was clipped by 5 bases and J by 6 bases, with 12 bases between them.

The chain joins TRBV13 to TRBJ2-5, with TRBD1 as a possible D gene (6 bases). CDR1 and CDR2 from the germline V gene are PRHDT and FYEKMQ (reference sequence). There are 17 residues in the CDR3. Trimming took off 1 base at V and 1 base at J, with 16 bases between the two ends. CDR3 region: CASSLESQGTSQETQYF. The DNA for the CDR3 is TGTGCCAGCAGCTTAGAGTCCCAGGGGACCTCCCAAGAGACCCAGTACTTC.

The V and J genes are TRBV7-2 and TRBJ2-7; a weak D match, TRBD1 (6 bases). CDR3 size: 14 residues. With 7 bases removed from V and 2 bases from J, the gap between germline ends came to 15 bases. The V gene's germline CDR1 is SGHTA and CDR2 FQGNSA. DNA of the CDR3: TGTGCCAGCACCTCCCCGGGACAAACCTACGAGCAGTACTTC. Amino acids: CASTSPGQTYEQYF.

CDR3 protein: CASSPDSIYNEQFF. The CDR3 DNA reads as TGCGCCAGCAGCCCAGACTCCATTTACAATGAGCAGTTCTTC. The chain links TRBV4-3 to TRBJ2-1; D is unresolved. The CDR3 spans 14 residues. Trimming shortened V by 4 bases and J by 4 bases, and 11 bases separated the two germline ends. Germline V gene lookup returns CDR1 LGHNA and CDR2 YSLEER.

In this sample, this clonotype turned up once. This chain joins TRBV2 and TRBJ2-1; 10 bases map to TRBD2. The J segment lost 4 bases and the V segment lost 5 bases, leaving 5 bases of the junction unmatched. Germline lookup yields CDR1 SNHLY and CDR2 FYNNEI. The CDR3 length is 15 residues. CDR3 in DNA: TGTGCCAGCAGTACCGGGACTAGCGAATACAATGAGCAGTTCTTC. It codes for CASSTGTSEYNEQFF.

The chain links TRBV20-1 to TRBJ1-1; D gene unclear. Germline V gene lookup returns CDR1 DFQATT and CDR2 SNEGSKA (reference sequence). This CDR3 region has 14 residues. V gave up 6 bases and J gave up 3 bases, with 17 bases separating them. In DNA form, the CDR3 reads TGCAGTGCCCATTCCCAAGGGTGGGACACTGAAGCTTTCTTT. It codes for CSAHSQGWDTEAFF.

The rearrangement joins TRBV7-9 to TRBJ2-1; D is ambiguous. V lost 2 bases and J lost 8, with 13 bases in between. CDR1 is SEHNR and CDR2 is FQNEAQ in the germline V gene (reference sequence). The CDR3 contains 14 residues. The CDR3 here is CASSLIVSPDEQFF. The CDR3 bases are TGTGCCAGCAGCTTAATCGTTAGTCCGGATGAGCAGTTCTTC.